The rows below give T cell receptor beta chains drawn from one sample of a study of CD8+ T cells in alopecia areata. Profiled with immunoSEQ multiplex PCR; TCRdb holds only in-frame clones, not every one. Among tens of thousands of clones listed, around 96% were seen once. The source material was CD8+ T cells sorted from blood, sampled at week 0. The receptors stem from a human donor with alopecia areata. Each CDR3 is given with its conserved first and last residue. D genes are given only for firm matches.

TRBV13	TRBJ1-2	NA	CASSLRMRGYTF	TGTGCCAGCAGCTTAAGGATGCGGGGCTACACCTTC
TRBV10-2	TRBJ2-7	NA	CASSEWSTYEQYF	TGCGCCAGCAGTGAATGGTCCACCTACGAGCAGTACTTC
TRBV4-1	TRBJ1-1	NA	CASSRGTGTEAFF	TGCGCCAGCAGCCGAGGGACGGGCACTGAAGCTTTCTTT
TRBV29-1	TRBJ2-1	TRBD2	CSVETSGIYNEQFF	TGCAGCGTTGAAACTAGCGGGATCTACAATGAGCAGTTCTTC
TRBV29-1	TRBJ2-7	TRBD1	CSVEEQGAYEQYF	TGCAGCGTTGAAGAGCAGGGGGCATACGAGCAGTACTTC
TRBV2	TRBJ2-1	NA	CASRRGGGANNEQFF	TGTGCCAGCAGGAGGGGAGGGGGGGCCAACAATGAGCAGTTCTTC
TRBV5-1	TRBJ2-1	TRBD1	CASSLLGTGGHNEQFF	TGCGCCAGCAGCTTGCTTGGGACAGGAGGACACAATGAGCAGTTCTTC
TRBV7-9	TRBJ2-7	NA	CASSLAGLRDEQYF	TGTGCCAGCAGCTTAGCGGGCTTGCGGGACGAGCAGTACTTC
TRBV7-9	TRBJ2-7	TRBD2	CASSFQAGAYEQYF	TGTGCCAGCAGCTTCCAAGCGGGGGCGTACGAGCAGTACTTC
TRBV15	TRBJ1-1	NA	CATSPEEGSSTEAFF	TGTGCCACCAGTCCCGAAGAGGGGTCGAGCACTGAAGCTTTCTTT
TRBV11-2	TRBJ2-3	TRBD2	CASSLGRGLALDTQYF	TGTGCCAGCAGCTTAGGAAGGGGACTAGCGCTGGATACGCAGTATTTT
TRBV9	TRBJ1-6	NA	CASSLREGGVNDNSPLHF	TGTGCCAGCAGCCTCCGGGAGGGAGGAGTAAACGATAATTCACCCCTCCACTTT
TRBV21-1	TRBJ2-7	NA	CASSILAGGNEQYF	TGTGCCAGCAGCATACTAGCGGGGGGGAACGAGCAGTACTTC
TRBV4-1	TRBJ2-7	TRBD2	CASSPLAGGPKEQYF	TGCGCCAGCAGCCCCCTAGCGGGGGGCCCAAAGGAGCAGTACTTC
TRBV27	TRBJ2-1	NA	CASSLLGFDEQFF	TGTGCCAGCAGTTTATTGGGGTTCGATGAGCAGTTCTTC
TRBV9	TRBJ1-2	TRBD1	CASSVAGGDYYGYTF	TGTGCCAGCAGCGTAGCAGGGGGGGACTACTATGGCTACACCTTC